This T cell receptor (beta chain) was sequenced for a study of CD8 T cells in Susac syndrome. When the RNA was reverse transcribed, random hexamers were used with an input of roughly 0.45 to 1 ug. Coverage of TCR beta CDR3 amplification by immunoSEQ multiplex PCR extended to 54 Vbeta and 13 Jbeta. TCRdb reprocessed the immunoSEQ multiplex PCR reads via MiXCR and lists one record per CDR3 protein. The sample gives 300,000 to 350,000 distinct CDR3 sequences, approximately 90% of which show up once; around 0.07% is in the top ten. The multiple sclerosis controls comprised treatment-naive patients whose relapsing-remitting disease was stable or active. The CDR3 totals 15 residues. J lost 1 base, V lost 8 bases, and 6 bases had no gene match. Germline lookup yields CDR1 MNHEY and CDR2 SVGEGT.

V usage is TRBV6-2 or TRBV6-3 and J usage is TRBJ2-3, with 10 bases that match TRBD2. This TCR was recovered from a human donor with multiple sclerosis. The sequenced sample was CD4+ T cells from PBMCs. The CDR3 sequence: CASGGGLAGTDTQYF. The CDR3 DNA sequence: TGTGCCAGCGGGGGTGGACTAGCGGGCACAGATACGCAGTATTTT.